This TCR beta chain was sequenced during a study of cytomegalovirus exposure and HLA in healthy donors. The CDR3 loop spans 15 amino acids. J lost 5 bases, V lost 5 bases, and 6 bases had no gene match. Germline V lookup: CDR1 SGDLS, CDR2 YYNGEE. With 60 Vbeta and 13 Jbeta primers, the PCR was carried out. Sequenced by immunoSEQ multiplex PCR; TCRdb stores in-frame clones only, minus some. The sample contains 150,000 to 200,000 clones, roughly 85% of which appear only once. The sample holds one count of this clone. The source material was PBMCs. The chain recombines TRBV9 with TRBJ2-1, with 11 bases identical to TRBD2. The clonotype comes from a man aged 45 to 65 in good health and CMV-seropositive. The CDR3, as DNA: TGTGCCAGCAGTGCCACTAGCGGGGGAGACAATGAGCAGTTCTTC. Encoded protein: CASSATSGGDNEQFF.